This entry features one TCR beta chain sequence. This entry is derived from a study of T cell changes during pregnancy in multiple sclerosis. Looked up from germline, CDR1 is SGHKS and CDR2 is YYEKEE (reference sequence). The V and J ends lost 3 bases and 0 bases respectively, with 13 bases between them. CDR3 size: 15 residues. The method was immunoSEQ multiplex PCR; TCRdb's version includes in-frame clones alone and lacks a portion of them. The profile shows tens of thousands of clones, just under 95% of them singletons. Sample: CD8+ T cells from peripheral blood mononuclear cells, taken after pregnancy. The V gene is TRBV5-5, the J gene TRBJ2-7, with a weak D call TRBD1 (6 bases). The sequence derives from a female donor with multiple sclerosis, enrolled in a pregnancy study. CDR3 nucleotide sequence: TGTGCCAGCAGCTATTTCAGGGGTATCTCCTACGAGCAGTACTTC. Residues: CASSYFRGISYEQYF.